The rows below give T cell receptor beta chains drawn from one sample of a study of cytomegalovirus exposure and HLA in healthy donors. The assay was immunoSEQ multiplex PCR, and TCRdb's table has in-frame clones only and misses some. The table shows approximately 76,000 clones, with 94% occurring only once. Sequencing input: PBMCs. The receptors derive from a woman younger than 30 in good health and CMV-seronegative. Both conserved end residues are part of each CDR3. A D gene is named only where the DNA matches it firmly. Clone size, where shown, is once, few, many, or a class for clones that have expanded.

CDR3 DNA,CDR3 protein,J gene,clone size,D gene,V gene
TGTGCCACCAGCAGATTGGAGATGTCAGATACGCAGTATTTT,CATSRLEMSDTQYF,TRBJ2-3,-,-,TRBV15
TGTGCCAGCAGCCCGTGGACAGACAACTCCTACGAGCAGTACTTC,CASSPWTDNSYEQYF,TRBJ2-7,-,-,TRBV7-9
TGCGCCAGCAGCCAAGAGCCCAGGGTGGGCTGGCAGCCCCAGCATTTT,CASSQEPRVGWQPQHF,TRBJ1-5,-,-,TRBV4-1
TGTGCCAGCAGCTCTGGACTGGCCTACGAGCAGTACTTC,CASSSGLAYEQYF,TRBJ2-7,once,-,TRBV7-9
TGTGCCAGCAGCCACCTAGGGGCCGGGGAGCTGTTTTTT,CASSHLGAGELFF,TRBJ2-2,-,-,TRBV7-2
TGTGCCTGGAACTCACAGGGTAACTCCTACAATGAGCAGTTCTTC,CAWNSQGNSYNEQFF,TRBJ2-1,-,-,TRBV30
TGTGCCAGCTCACCATTTGAGGGGACTAGCACATTCAATGAGCAGTTCTTC,CASSPFEGTSTFNEQFF,TRBJ2-1,-,TRBD2,TRBV18
TGTGCCAGCAGTAAAAGGGACTTCTATGGCTACACCTTC,CASSKRDFYGYTF,TRBJ1-2,-,-,TRBV2
TGTGCCTGGAGCCTAGGACAGGGGTCAACAGATACGCAGTATTTT,CAWSLGQGSTDTQYF,TRBJ2-3,-,TRBD1,TRBV30
TGTGCCAGCAGCGCCCATCAGGGGTCCGTGGAGCAGTACTTC,CASSAHQGSVEQYF,TRBJ2-7,-,-,TRBV7-2
TGTGCCAGCAGTTCTGACAGGAACCCTAGCAGTGAGCAGTTCTTC,CASSSDRNPSSEQFF,TRBJ2-1,-,-,TRBV2
TGTGCCAGCAGCTCCCGTGGACAGGAAATATTCTATGGCTACACCTTC,CASSSRGQEIFYGYTF,TRBJ1-2,-,TRBD1,TRBV9
TGTGCCAGCAGTTTATCGGTAGGGGATCGGAGTTACGAGCAGTACTTC,CASSLSVGDRSYEQYF,TRBJ2-7,-,-,TRBV27
TGTGCCTGGAGTACCGGGACAGGGGGTTACGAGCAGTACTTC,CAWSTGTGGYEQYF,TRBJ2-7,-,TRBD1,TRBV30
TGTGCCAGCAGCTTAGGGCTAGCGGGCACCTACAATGAGCAGTTCTTC,CASSLGLAGTYNEQFF,TRBJ2-1,once,TRBD2,TRBV7-9
TGTGCCAGCAGCGTGAGGGACATCCCTTGGGACGAGCAGTACTTC,CASSVRDIPWDEQYF,TRBJ2-7,few,-,TRBV9
TGTGCCAGCAGCAACGGGGTCGGCCTTTTCAATCAGCCCCAGCATTTT,CASSNGVGLFNQPQHF,TRBJ1-5,-,-,TRBV7-8
TGTGCCAGTAGTAGAGAAGGACTAACCTACGAGCAGTACTTC,CASSREGLTYEQYF,TRBJ2-7,-,-,TRBV19
TGTGCCTGGAGTGTATCCGGGGGACAGCCCCAGCATTTT,CAWSVSGGQPQHF,TRBJ1-5,-,-,TRBV30
TGCAGCGTTACCCCCGGGACAGGGGGCACATGGGGCTACACCTTC,CSVTPGTGGTWGYTF,TRBJ1-2,-,TRBD1,TRBV29-1
TGTGCCAGTAGTAACCCGGCAGGTACCCTCGAGCAGTACTTC,CASSNPAGTLEQYF,TRBJ2-7,-,-,TRBV19
TGTGCCAGCAGTCGACAGGGGGCTGCCGGGGAGCTGTTTTTT,CASSRQGAAGELFF,TRBJ2-2,-,TRBD1,TRBV11-3
TGTGCCAGCAGTAAGGGGCTAGCCAAAAACATTCAGTACTTC,CASSKGLAKNIQYF,TRBJ2-4,once,-,TRBV6-5
TGTGCCAGCGGGACAGCTCTTGAAGCTTTCTTT,CASGTALEAFF,TRBJ1-1,-,TRBD1,TRBV27
TGTGCCAGTAGTATAGATAGCGGCATCTCCTACGAGCAGTACTTC,CASSIDSGISYEQYF,TRBJ2-7,-,-,TRBV19
TGTGCCAGCAGTCTCCCACGGAGCACTGAAGCTTTCTTT,CASSLPRSTEAFF,TRBJ1-1,once,-,TRBV2
TGTGCCAGCAGTGACTCGGGACAGGGGCCAAATGAGCAGTTCTTC,CASSDSGQGPNEQFF,TRBJ2-1,-,TRBD1,TRBV6-4
TGCAGCGTTGAAGATTTTGGGGCCGGCGAGCAGTACTTC,CSVEDFGAGEQYF,TRBJ2-7,-,-,TRBV29-1
TGTGCCAGCAGCGTAGCACAGAACACCGGGGAGCTGTTTTTT,CASSVAQNTGELFF,TRBJ2-2,-,-,TRBV9
TGTGCCTGGAAATATAGGGCAGGGGTAAGAGGGCCTTTCTTT,CAWKYRAGVRGPFF,TRBJ1-1,-,-,TRBV30
TGTGCCAGCAGCTTAGCGGGACAGACCGAAGCTTTCTTT,CASSLAGQTEAFF,TRBJ1-1,-,TRBD1,TRBV11-2
TGTGCCAGCAGCTTCAGGGACAGGGCCACCGGGGAGCTGTTTTTT,CASSFRDRATGELFF,TRBJ2-2,-,TRBD1,TRBV5-5
TGTGCCAGCAGCCTATACCAGGGCTGGGATCAGCCCCAGCATTTT,CASSLYQGWDQPQHF,TRBJ1-5,-,-,TRBV7-6